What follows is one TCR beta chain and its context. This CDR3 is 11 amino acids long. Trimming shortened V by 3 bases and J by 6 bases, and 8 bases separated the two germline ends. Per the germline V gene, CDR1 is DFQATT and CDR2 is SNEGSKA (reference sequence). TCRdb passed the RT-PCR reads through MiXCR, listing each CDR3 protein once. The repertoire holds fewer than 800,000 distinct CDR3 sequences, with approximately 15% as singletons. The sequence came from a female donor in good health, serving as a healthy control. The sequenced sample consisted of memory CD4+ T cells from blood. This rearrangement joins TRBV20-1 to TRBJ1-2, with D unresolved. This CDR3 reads CSARTADGYTF. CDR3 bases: TGCAGTGCTAGGACCGCGGATGGCTACACCTTC.